This T cell receptor beta chain was captured by sequencing in a study of shared clonotypes between healthy human individuals. V lost 0 bases to trimming and J lost 3 bases, with 9 bases between them. The CDR3 length is 14 residues. Per the germline V gene, CDR1 is LNHDA and CDR2 is SQIVND (reference sequence). Assay used: immunoSEQ multiplex PCR; TCRdb lists only in-frame clones, some missing. The sample yields fewer than 700,000 clones, around 95% seen once. Naive CD8 cells comprised CD45RO-negative, CCR7-positively selected cells, excluding terminally differentiated effector memory CD45RA+ cells. The source is a woman under 40 in good health. The rearrangement joins TRBV19 to TRBJ2-7; possible D gene TRBD1, 5 bases. Material for sequencing was naive CD8+ T cells sorted from blood. In DNA form, the CDR3 reads TGTGCCAGTAGTATAGATGGGGCTTACTACGAGCAGTACTTC. This encodes CASSIDGAYYEQYF. Drawing the rest from reference TRBV19 and TRBJ2-7, the complete variable domain is DGGITQSPKYLFRKEGQNVTLSCEQNLNHDAMYWYRQDPGQGLRLIYYSQIVNDFQKGDIAEGYSVSREKKESFPLTVTSAQKNPTAFYLCASSIDGAYYEQYFGPGTRLTVT.